This T cell receptor beta chain was captured by sequencing in a study of shared T cell receptors in the human thymus. Using immunoSEQ multiplex PCR, the repertoire was profiled, and TCRdb retains in-frame clones only, with some absent. This sample has about 500,000 clones, with roughly 74% found just once. From germline, CDR1 is SGHVS and CDR2 FNYEAQ. CDR3 length: 14 residues. V shed 5 bases, J shed 4 bases, and the junction held 5 bases outside the gene matches. These sequences were also reported in another study, on human thymus T cells. That work states: Resections from corrective heart surgery provided thymus tissue. Thymic and blood repertoires seemed to favor certain V and J genes. Highly overlapping thymic repertoires in unrelated individuals were reported by related research.

The source of this sequence is a boy in the first two years of life with a congenital heart defect. The rearrangement joins TRBV7-6 to TRBJ1-3; 7 positions match TRBD1. The sequencing sample was made of thymocytes. For the CDR3, the DNA is TGTGCCAGCAGCGAACCAGGGGGGGGAAACACCATATATTTT. It codes for CASSEPGGGNTIYF.